This TCR beta chain was obtained from a study of Graves' ophthalmopathy and Graves' hyperthyroidism. About the research overall: The authors defined stable hyperthyroidism as no ophthalmopathy within 18 months of follow-up.

Transcripts of RNA were the source for amplifying TCR beta CDR3 regions. RT-PCR in the first round used HTBI primers; a second-round multiplex PCR followed. TCRdb reprocessed the multiplex PCR reads with MiXCR, giving one entry per CDR3 protein. The data hold 560,000 or so distinct CDR3 sequences, with approximately 35% observed a single time. Germline loops: CDR1 SGHVT, CDR2 SQSDAQ. V shed 3 bases and J shed 5 bases, with 16 bases lying between them. The length of the CDR3 is 15 residues. Note on this clonotype: A clone one base away is much larger, so this may be a read error.

Pregnancy or lactation, uncontrolled infections and other autoimmune diseases were grounds for excluding patients. This sequence originates from an adult man with Graves' hyperthyroidism. The genes are TRBV7-4 and TRBJ2-5, with D tentatively TRBD2 (5 bases). Sequencing used peripheral blood or thyroid tissue (not recorded which). The chain's CDR3 is CASSFGLGSRETQYF. The CDR3 bases are TGTGCCAGCAGCTTTGGACTGGGGTCGCGTGAGACCCAGTACTTC.